This T cell receptor beta chain was recorded in a study of blood T cell repertoires in COVID-19. Study background: Both acute and convalescent COVID-19 samples were obtained from the United States, Italy and Spain.

Original processing notes: How many nucleated cells were present was estimated from reference gene primer amplification. Sequencing used immunoSEQ multiplex PCR; TCRdb keeps in-frame clones, though not all of them. V and J calls and clone size come straight from that table; D and trimming were deduced from the DNA. The table lists about 310,000 clones, more than 75% of them singletons, with 1% in the top ten. V was pared by 4 bases and J by 2 bases, with 15 bases between. Per the germline V gene, CDR1 is SGHDT and CDR2 is YYEEEE. The CDR3 consists of 15 residues. This clonotype was sampled from a man in his fifties with active or convalescent COVID-19. The genes are TRBV5-6 and TRBJ1-1, with TRBD1 as a possible D gene (6 bases). Sequencing was done on a sample of peripheral blood. In DNA, the CDR3 is TGTGCCAGCAGCGGTGTCGACAGGCCTAACACTGAAGCTTTCTTT. Translated, it gives CASSGVDRPNTEAFF.